Detailed here is one T cell receptor beta chain. One end of the junction is discordant with germline, which a read error may explain. Alongside a J-beta primer mix, a sample-barcoded 5' primer served in a second PCR lasting roughly 7 to 11 cycles. A template-switch adaptor that had 12 random nucleotides put a tag on each cDNA molecule. MiXCR, run by TCRdb on the 5' RACE reads, gives a single entry per CDR3 protein. The table has around 1,000,000 distinct CDR3 sequences, approximately 25% seen once; the top ten hold about 0.72%. This record comes from a study of blood T cells in healthy people across ages. Germline values: CDR1 SQVTM, CDR2 ANQGSEA. The CDR3 extends over 13 amino acids. In addition, the sample was reused for a study of T cells of mothers and their children. This second report adds: The donors comprised more than 5 children and their three healthy Caucasian mothers.

Material: blood. The J gene is TRBJ2-6, the V gene TRBV29-1; no clear D gene. The receptor's source is a girl aged 2 to 10 in good health. DNA of the CDR3: TGCAACGTTTTTCTCGGTGGGGCCAACGTCCTGACTTTC. It yields the protein CNVFLGGANVLTF.